This T cell receptor beta chain was found in a study of identical twins. General study points: For cord blood, abundant beta clonotypes had fewer insertions, unlike memory repertoires, which showed none. Compared with models, monozygotic twins showed more out-of-frame TCR alpha sharing. Zero-insertion analyses might be partly confounded by invariant T cells like MAIT and iNKT.

This clonotype was counted a few times. The antigen remains undetermined. The V gene's germline CDR1 is SGHRS and CDR2 YFSETQ. With 6 bases removed from V and 3 bases from J, the gap between germline ends came to 14 bases. The length of the CDR3 is 14 residues. Each CDR3 protein gets one entry after TCRdb re-called the 5' RACE reads with MiXCR. Here the sample spans about 340,000 distinct CDR3 sequences, roughly an eighth being singletons. The sample was also linked to a second study, of yellow fever vaccine responses in identical twins.

J is TRBJ2-3 and V is TRBV5-1; D gene ambiguous. This TCR derives from a woman between 18 and 29 years old in good health. The specimen was CD8+ T cells sorted from blood. In nucleotides, the CDR3 is TGCGCCAGCAAAGACGAGGATCGGACAGATACGCAGTATTTT. Its protein product is CASKDEDRTDTQYF. Combining the CDR3 with reference TRBV5-1 and TRBJ2-3 gives the whole variable domain KAGVTQTPRYLIKTRGQQVTLSCSPISGHRSVSWYQQTPGQGLQFLFEYFSETQRNKGNFPGRFSGRQFSNSRSEMNVSTLELGDSALYLCASKDEDRTDTQYFGPGTRLTVL.